This passage covers 10 T cell receptor beta chains from one sample sequenced in a study of naive and memory T cell subsets. Two oligonucleotides, mixed equimolar, formed the beta constant-region primer covering TRBC1 and TRBC2. Nested alpha and beta constant-region primers with the SP2 primer drove four PCR rounds on ligated cDNA. Using its own MiXCR run on the UMI-ligation and nested PCR reads, TCRdb lists one record per CDR3 protein. The repertoire has roughly 130,000 distinct CDR3 sequences, around 35% of them found once; the top ten carry less than 1%. The specimen sequenced was central memory CD4+ T cells from blood. The receptors shown here come from a human donor in good health.

The rearrangement joins TRBV7-2 to TRBJ1-6, with D uncertain. The ends were cut back, 1 base at V and 2 bases at J, with 6 bases in the middle. The V gene's germline CDR1 is SGHTA and CDR2 FQGNSA. This CDR3 spans 15 amino acids. The CDR3 region is CASSLGRPYNSPLHF. The CDR3 DNA is TGTGCCAGCAGCTTAGGCAGACCCTATAATTCACCCCTCCACTTT.

The rearrangement joins TRBV24-1 to TRBJ2-1, with D possibly TRBD2 on 6 matching bases. The CDR3 loop spans 18 amino acids. Germline-derived CDR1 and CDR2 are KGHDR and SFDVKD. Trimming cost V 8 bases and J 3 bases, with 25 bases left between them. CDR3 DNA: TGTGCCACCAATCGGGCTCCGGAATCGGGACTGATCTACAATGAGCAGTTCTTC. As protein: CATNRAPESGLIYNEQFF.

Only a few counts were recorded for this clonotype. This chain joins TRBV6-5 and TRBJ2-1, with TRBD2 as a possible D gene (5 bases). The CDR3 has 13 residues. Germline V CDR1 and CDR2: MNHEY, SVGAGI. V was shortened by 4 bases and J by 4 bases, with 8 bases between the two germline ends. DNA for the CDR3: TGTGCCAGCAGTTTCGGGGATTACAATGAGCAGTTCTTC. Translation gives CASSFGDYNEQFF.

This clonotype came up a few times. The chain joins TRBV28 to TRBJ1-5; D call uncertain. The CDR3 length is 15 residues. Germline V gives CDR1 MDHEN, CDR2 SYDVKM. V shed 1 base and J shed 2 bases, with 9 bases lying between them. CDR3 region: CASSLYGVGNQPQHF. CDR3 in DNA: TGTGCCAGCAGTTTATACGGGGTGGGCAATCAGCCCCAGCATTTT. Filled out from reference TRBV28 and TRBJ1-5, the complete variable domain reads DVKVTQSSRYLVKRTGEKVFLECVQDMDHENMFWYRQDPGLGLRLIYFSYDVKMKEKGDIPEGYSVSREKKERFSLILESASTNQTSMYLCASSLYGVGNQPQHFGDGTRLSIL.

The chain employs TRBV5-5 and TRBJ2-1, with 8 bases aligning to TRBD1. V was pared by 0 bases and J by 2 bases, with 4 bases of the junction left unmatched. This CDR3 has 16 amino acids. The V gene's germline CDR1 is SGHKS and CDR2 YYEKEE (reference sequence). In DNA form, the CDR3 reads TGTGCCAGCAGCTTGGGGACAGGGTTGACCTACAATGAGCAGTTCTTC. Its translation is CASSLGTGLTYNEQFF.

The chain uses TRBV6-6 and TRBJ2-1; D not resolved. Germline loops: CDR1 MNHNY, CDR2 SVGAGI (reference sequence). Trimming stripped 0 bases from V and 7 bases from J, with 7 bases between. This CDR3 is 13 amino acids long. This CDR3 is CASSYSSGNEQFF. CDR3 in DNA: TGTGCCAGCAGTTACTCCTCTGGAAATGAGCAGTTCTTC.

This clonotype was observed a few times. J is TRBJ2-7 and V is TRBV20-1; 12 positions agree with TRBD2. The CDR3 spans 15 residues. Looked up from germline, CDR1 is DFQATT and CDR2 is SNEGSKA (reference sequence). Trimming took 5 bases from V and 3 from J; bases not matched to a gene: 8. As DNA, the CDR3 is TGCAGTGCTGGAAAGACTAGCGGGGGATTCTACGAGCAGTACTTC. Translating it yields CSAGKTSGGFYEQYF.

The rearrangement joins TRBV21-1 to TRBJ1-2; the table names TRBD1, a call not compared with the DNA. TRBV21-1 is shown as a pseudogene. CDR3 length: 13 amino acids. CDR3 in amino acids: CASRPGGPYGYTF. The CDR3 DNA is TGTGCCAGCAGGCCAGGGGGACCCTATGGCTACACCTTC.

J is TRBJ2-3 and V is TRBV2, with D perhaps TRBD2 (6 bases). This CDR3 is 13 amino acids long. With 8 bases removed from V and 0 bases from J, the gap between germline ends came to 9 bases. Germline assignment: CDR1 SNHLY and CDR2 FYNNEI. The CDR3 sequence is CASLRESTDTQYF. The CDR3 bases are TGTGCCAGCCTGCGGGAAAGCACAGATACGCAGTATTTT.

This clonotype appeared a few times. The genes are TRBV18 and TRBJ2-3; TRBD2 agrees at 11 bases. The V and J ends lost 8 bases and 6 bases, in that order; junction bases with no gene match: 13. The germline V gene encodes CDR1 KGHSH and CDR2 LQKENI. The CDR3 has 16 residues. Written as DNA, the CDR3 is TGTGCCAGCCTACCCTCTAGCGGGAGGAGTATGGATACGCAGTATTTT. This codes for CASLPSSGRSMDTQYF.